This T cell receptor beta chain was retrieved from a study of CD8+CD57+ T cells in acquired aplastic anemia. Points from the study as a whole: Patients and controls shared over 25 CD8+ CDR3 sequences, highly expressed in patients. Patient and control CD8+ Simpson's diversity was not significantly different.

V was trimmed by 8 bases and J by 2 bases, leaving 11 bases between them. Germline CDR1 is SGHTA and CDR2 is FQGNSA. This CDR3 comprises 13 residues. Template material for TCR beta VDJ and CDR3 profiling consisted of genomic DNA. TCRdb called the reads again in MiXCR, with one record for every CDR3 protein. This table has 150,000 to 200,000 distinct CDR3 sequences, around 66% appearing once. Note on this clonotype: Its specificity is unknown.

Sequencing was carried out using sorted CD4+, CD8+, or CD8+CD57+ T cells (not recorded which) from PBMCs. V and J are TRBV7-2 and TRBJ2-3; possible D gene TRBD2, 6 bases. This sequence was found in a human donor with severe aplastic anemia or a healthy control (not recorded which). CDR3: CASRDSATDTQYF. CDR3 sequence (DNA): TGTGCCAGCCGGGACTCTGCCACAGATACGCAGTATTTT.